This TCR beta chain derives from a study of beta chain features in type 1 diabetes (dated 2018 in TCRdb). Study-wide context: Mean age, gender distribution, total cell number and subset yield did not differ between patients and healthy donors. A total of about 100,000,000 sorted cells were examined across all samples, and RNA yield correlated strongly with the number of cells per subset. Regulatory and stem cell-like memory subsets were isolated from only 8 patients and roughly eight healthy donors, whereas naive and central memory subsets came from all 30 or so donors. The study compared TCRB repertoires of sorted circulating CD4+ T cell subsets between recently diagnosed type 1 diabetes patients and matched healthy donors.

The junction carries 19 bases between V and J, which are trimmed by 6 bases and 3 bases respectively. From cysteine to phenylalanine, the CDR3 is 16 amino acids long. Only CDR3 DNA is held: 48 bases, read in frame from base 1. The germline V gene provides CDR1 WSHSY and CDR2 SAAADI. This clone turned up a few times. Its binding antigen is unknown. One base away there is no much larger clone; base qualities are not given. Broader findings and caveats from the paper: PCR may preferentially amplify shorter templates, but because patient and control samples were amplified and corrected together, any resulting skew would affect both groups equally. A moderate but significant shortening of TCRB CDR3 length was observed in type 1 diabetes patients in all four CD4+ subsets. Naive, central memory and regulatory TCRB repertoires appeared to be more similar among patients than among healthy donors. Patients with type 1 diabetes made fewer insertions and deleted more nucleotides at VDJ recombination sites, implying thymic rearrangement abnormalities. Because cDNA was sequenced instead of genomic DNA, highly expressing activated cells could be over-represented, though the groups showed no difference in activation or CD3 levels. Only small numbers of individuals were included in the HLA sub-analyses, which left unresolved whether HLA type had any influence on TCRB rearrangement.

Each donor gave one peripheral blood draw, approximately 110 mL on average, collected into heparinised tubes. Using a panel that included CD45RO, CCR7, CD25, CD127, CD95 and CD27, naive, central memory, regulatory and stem cell-like memory CD4+ T cells were sorted on a BD FACSAria II. All sorted populations exceeded 95% purity. Right away, PBMCs were isolated by Lymphoprep density gradient centrifugation and were stained directly, with no culture step. So that batch effects would be minimized, each experiment stained and sorted samples in pairs, pairing one healthy donor with one patient. The entire amount of isolated RNA was reverse transcribed using the High Capacity cDNA Reverse Transcription Kit, so the sequenced TCRB transcripts were expressed ones. Deep immunoSEQ sequencing was performed on naive, central memory and regulatory T cell samples, with an average of roughly 3.6 million total reads per sample. After sorted cells were lysed in RLT buffer, RNA was extracted with DNase-treated RNeasy Micro or Mini kits, with the choice depending on cell number. Each cell subset was processed separately to prevent cross-contamination, with patient and healthy donor samples processed together. Using the immunoSEQ multiplex PCR, TCRB sequences were amplified from cDNA into 87-bp fragments spanning the CDR3 region. The amplicons were sequenced using the Illumina HiSeq platform. The paper's processing steps were these. PCR bias was corrected computationally using synthetic template baselines, and reads within Hamming distance 2 were collapsed, with unmergeable singletons discarded. Reads were aligned to IMGT to assign V, D and J genes, CDR3 length, and insertions or deletions at six rearrangement sites. Within each subset, clonotype counts were normalized to the number of sorted cells before true diversity and Gini coefficients were calculated with the tcR R package. The overlap coefficient, calculated on TCRB nucleotide sequences, was used to quantify repertoire sharing. Out-of-frame TCRB sequences from naive cells were analyzed to stand in for the pre-selection repertoire. Here the immuneACCESS table is served through TCRdb, limited to in-frame sequences with V and J called. Missing clones are a known gap in these copies; in checked studies unresolved V genes cover under half, and the rest lacks a known reason. V and J calls and clone size follow that table, whereas D and trimming were derived from the DNA. This sample has roughly 230,000 clones in its table, and over 8.5% of those were observed once. Together, the top ten hold 0.03% to 0.04% of the sample.

The chain employs TRBV10-2 and TRBJ2-3, with TRBD1 tentatively as D gene (6 bases match). Sequencing used naive CD4+ T cells from blood. In light of the paper, this sample's cell subset or site label describes: true naive CD4+ T cells. This TCR was sampled from a woman between 18 and 29 years old in good health. At the DNA level, the sequence is TGCGCCAGCAGAACCCCAACAGGGATTAAGACAGATACGCAGTATTTT. Its coded protein is CASRTPTGIKTDTQYF.